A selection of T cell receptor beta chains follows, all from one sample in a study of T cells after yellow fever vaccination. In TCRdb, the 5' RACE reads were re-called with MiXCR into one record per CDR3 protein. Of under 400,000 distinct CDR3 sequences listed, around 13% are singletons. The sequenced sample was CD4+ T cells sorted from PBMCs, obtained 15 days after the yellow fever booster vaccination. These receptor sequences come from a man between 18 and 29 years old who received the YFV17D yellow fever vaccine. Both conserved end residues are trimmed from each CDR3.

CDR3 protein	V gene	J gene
ASIQTTAGELF	TRBV6-2/TRBV6-3	TRBJ2-2
ASRPLMNTEAF	TRBV6-6	TRBJ1-1
ASSQGGVNQPQH	TRBV4-1	TRBJ1-5
ATSYGSTSNYGYT	TRBV15	TRBJ1-2
ASSTWGPVDTQY	TRBV7-6	TRBJ2-3
SAQRRARGTDTQY	TRBV20-1	TRBJ2-3
ARKRHLNEQF	TRBV6-2/TRBV6-3	TRBJ2-1
ATSAAGSQETQY	TRBV24-1	TRBJ2-5
ASRPIGYGYT	TRBV5-1	TRBJ1-2
ASSLFGAVDGYT	TRBV7-2	TRBJ1-2
ATRGAQTGELF	TRBV10-3	TRBJ2-2
ASSLGPPNEQF	TRBV7-7	TRBJ2-1
ASSSGLEYEQY	TRBV5-6	TRBJ2-7
ASSAEGFNQPQH	TRBV9	TRBJ1-5
ASTPGGRGSVTQY	TRBV12-3/TRBV12-4	TRBJ2-5
AISRTGGLNGYT	TRBV10-3	TRBJ1-2
ASTSGQNTGELF	TRBV28	TRBJ2-2
ASSLFRASGGAKTGELF	TRBV5-1	TRBJ2-2
ASSYLRRDRSVRGYGYT	TRBV7-2	TRBJ1-2
ASSLDGRTGASYSGNTIY	TRBV11-2	TRBJ1-3
ASSQDPGQGTNQPQH	TRBV4-1	TRBJ1-5
ASSRTGALTEAF	TRBV2	TRBJ1-1
ASSLQAAEKLF	TRBV7-9	TRBJ1-4
ATSDQLSTDTQY	TRBV24-1	TRBJ2-3
ASSLGQGITDTQY	TRBV12-3/TRBV12-4	TRBJ2-3